The 10 T cell receptor beta chains in this list originate from one sample, sequenced in a study of blood T cell repertoires in COVID-19. The method was immunoSEQ multiplex PCR; TCRdb's version includes in-frame clones alone and lacks a portion of them. The repertoire consists of tens of thousands of clones, with around 90% occurring once and the leading ten covering 4.5% to 6%. Source material: peripheral blood. Source of these receptors: a human donor in a cohort sampled during active COVID-19.

The chain couples TRBV5-5 to TRBJ1-5, with 10 bases lining up with TRBD1. Looked up from germline, CDR1 is SGHKS and CDR2 is YYEKEE (reference sequence). This CDR3 spans 14 amino acids. Trimming removed 3 bases from V and 6 bases from J; junction bases left unmatched: 3. The CDR3 sequence: CASSSTGGTQPQHF. The CDR3 coding sequence is TGTGCCAGCAGCTCGACAGGGGGCACTCAGCCCCAGCATTTT.

J is TRBJ2-1 and V is TRBV10-2; 12 bases agree with TRBD1. Germline V CDR1 and CDR2: WSHSY, SAAADI. The CDR3 is 17 residues long. The ends lost 8 bases at V and 5 bases at J; junction bases unmatched: 13. The CDR3 loop reads CASRDRGRVGNHNEQFF. The CDR3 region has the DNA TGCGCCAGCCGGGACAGGGGGCGGGTTGGTAACCACAATGAGCAGTTCTTC.

The V gene is TRBV18, the J gene TRBJ1-2, with D unclear. V was cut by 3 bases and J by 8 bases, with 16 bases left in between. This CDR3 has 14 amino acids. Germline lookup yields CDR1 KGHSH and CDR2 LQKENI. For the CDR3, the DNA is TGTGCCAGCTCACCTCTAAGAGGCTTGGAAGGCTACACCTTC. Translating it yields CASSPLRGLEGYTF.

The J gene is TRBJ1-2, the V gene TRBV7-8; unclear D gene. The V end lost 1 base, the J end lost 2 bases, and 11 bases lay between the germline ends. The CDR3 extends over 15 amino acids. CDR1 is SGHVS and CDR2 is FQNEAQ in the germline V gene. In DNA, the CDR3 is TGTGCCAGCAGCTTAGTCGCGGGGTCAAACTATGGCTACACCTTC. This gives the protein CASSLVAGSNYGYTF.

In its sample, this clone was seen a few times. The genes are TRBV5-1 and TRBJ2-1; 7 bases agree with TRBD2. Germline V lookup: CDR1 SGHRS, CDR2 YFSETQ. The CDR3 consists of 16 residues. The V gene end was trimmed by 4 bases and the J gene end by 1 base; junction bases not matched to a gene: 8. The DNA for the CDR3 is TGCGCCAGCAGCGGGGGGGTGCAGCATTCCTACAATGAGCAGTTCTTC. It specifies CASSGGVQHSYNEQFF.

The genes are TRBV9 and TRBJ2-2; 13 bases are a match to TRBD2. The CDR3 covers 17 residues. Germline CDR1 and CDR2: SGDLS and YYNGEE. J gave up 4 bases and V 3 bases, and 6 bases lay outside the gene matches. CDR3 DNA: TGTGCCAGCAGCGCCTCCGGGACTAGCGGGGCCACCGGGGAGCTGTTTTTT. This translates into CASSASGTSGATGELFF.

V usage is TRBV3-1 (or the pseudogene TRBV3-2) and J usage is TRBJ2-3; TRBD1 aligns across 7 bases. Germline V gene lookup returns CDR1 LGHDT and CDR2 YNNKEL (reference sequence). The CDR3 covers 16 residues. Trimming cost V 4 bases and J 0 bases; bases outside gene matches: 7. In nucleotides, the CDR3 is TGTGCCAGCAGCCCTTTCCGAGGGGGCAGCACAGATACGCAGTATTTT. It yields the protein CASSPFRGGSTDTQYF.

The CDR3 is CASSFGTGGVSLHF. The CDR3 DNA reads TGTGCCAGCAGCTTTGGGACAGGGGGGGTGTCCCTCCACTTT. The V gene is TRBV6-5, the J gene TRBJ1-6, with 11 positions matching TRBD1. This CDR3 is built from 14 residues. Germline V gives CDR1 MNHEY, CDR2 SVGAGI. The V gene end was trimmed by 6 bases and the J gene end by 14 bases; junction bases not matched to a gene: 9.

This clone occurred once. This rearrangement joins TRBV9 to TRBJ2-1; D might be TRBD1 (5 bases). With 0 bases removed from V and 1 base from J, the gap between germline ends came to 5 bases. In germline, CDR1 is SGDLS, CDR2 YYNGEE. This CDR3 spans 14 amino acids. Here the CDR3 reads CASSVGQSYNEQFF. The CDR3 DNA follows: TGTGCCAGCAGCGTAGGACAGTCCTACAATGAGCAGTTCTTC.

The chain is built from TRBV9 and TRBJ1-1; tentatively, D is TRBD1 (5 bases). CDR3 length: 15 amino acids. Trimming stripped 4 bases from V and 5 bases from J, with 18 bases between. The V gene's germline CDR1 is SGDLS and CDR2 YYNGEE. In nucleotides, the CDR3 is TGTGCCAGCAGCCCTCGTTCTGCGGGGGGGACTGAAGCTTTCTTT. Translated: CASSPRSAGGTEAFF.